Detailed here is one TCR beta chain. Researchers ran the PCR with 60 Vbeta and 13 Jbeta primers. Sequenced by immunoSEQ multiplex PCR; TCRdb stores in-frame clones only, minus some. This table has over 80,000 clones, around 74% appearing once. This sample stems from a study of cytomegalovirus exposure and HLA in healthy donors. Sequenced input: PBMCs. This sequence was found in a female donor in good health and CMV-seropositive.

CDR3 nucleotides: TGTGCCAGCAGTTCGGACAGCTACGAGCAGTACTTC. Protein product: CASSSDSYEQYF. This chain connects TRBV2 to TRBJ2-7, with D perhaps TRBD1 (6 bases). V lost 5 bases, J lost 3 bases, and 8 bases lay in between. The CDR3 is made up of 12 amino acids. CDR1 and CDR2 from the germline V gene are SNHLY and FYNNEI. Supplemented by reference TRBV2 and TRBJ2-7, the full variable domain reads EPEVTQTPSHQVTQMGQEVILRCVPISNHLYFYWYRQILGQKVEFLVSFYNNEISEKSEIFDDQFSVERPDGSNFTLKIRSTKLEDSAMYFCASSSDSYEQYFGPGTRLTVT.